This entry describes one T cell receptor beta chain. Antigen specificity is unknown. T lymphocytes (CD4+ and CD8+) were sorted from PBMCs. These data originate in a study of CD8+ T cells in alopecia areata. General study results and limits: Scalp data also include sequences from resident alphabeta T cells of normal skin. Higher clonality and more expanded CD8+ clones appeared in lesional than normal scalp. The study found TCR sharing across patients less clear than in mice, possibly for HLA reasons.

The sequencing template was cDNA reverse transcribed from extracted RNA. The method was immunoSEQ multiplex PCR; TCRdb's version includes in-frame clones alone and lacks a portion of them. The top ten clones hold more than 4.5% of a sample with 150,000 to 200,000 clones, 45% to 60% of them seen once. The sequence derives from a human donor in good health. The sample comprised CD4+ T cells sorted from blood.

CDR3 sequence (DNA): TGCAGCGTCACACAGGGGGCCCGAACCTACGAGCAGTACTTC. Protein product: CSVTQGARTYEQYF. This chain connects TRBV29-1 to TRBJ2-7, with TRBD1 matching 9 bases. With V trimmed by 6 bases and J by 2 bases, 8 bases remained unmatched. CDR3 length: 14 amino acids. CDR1 and CDR2 (germline): SQVTM, ANQGSEA.